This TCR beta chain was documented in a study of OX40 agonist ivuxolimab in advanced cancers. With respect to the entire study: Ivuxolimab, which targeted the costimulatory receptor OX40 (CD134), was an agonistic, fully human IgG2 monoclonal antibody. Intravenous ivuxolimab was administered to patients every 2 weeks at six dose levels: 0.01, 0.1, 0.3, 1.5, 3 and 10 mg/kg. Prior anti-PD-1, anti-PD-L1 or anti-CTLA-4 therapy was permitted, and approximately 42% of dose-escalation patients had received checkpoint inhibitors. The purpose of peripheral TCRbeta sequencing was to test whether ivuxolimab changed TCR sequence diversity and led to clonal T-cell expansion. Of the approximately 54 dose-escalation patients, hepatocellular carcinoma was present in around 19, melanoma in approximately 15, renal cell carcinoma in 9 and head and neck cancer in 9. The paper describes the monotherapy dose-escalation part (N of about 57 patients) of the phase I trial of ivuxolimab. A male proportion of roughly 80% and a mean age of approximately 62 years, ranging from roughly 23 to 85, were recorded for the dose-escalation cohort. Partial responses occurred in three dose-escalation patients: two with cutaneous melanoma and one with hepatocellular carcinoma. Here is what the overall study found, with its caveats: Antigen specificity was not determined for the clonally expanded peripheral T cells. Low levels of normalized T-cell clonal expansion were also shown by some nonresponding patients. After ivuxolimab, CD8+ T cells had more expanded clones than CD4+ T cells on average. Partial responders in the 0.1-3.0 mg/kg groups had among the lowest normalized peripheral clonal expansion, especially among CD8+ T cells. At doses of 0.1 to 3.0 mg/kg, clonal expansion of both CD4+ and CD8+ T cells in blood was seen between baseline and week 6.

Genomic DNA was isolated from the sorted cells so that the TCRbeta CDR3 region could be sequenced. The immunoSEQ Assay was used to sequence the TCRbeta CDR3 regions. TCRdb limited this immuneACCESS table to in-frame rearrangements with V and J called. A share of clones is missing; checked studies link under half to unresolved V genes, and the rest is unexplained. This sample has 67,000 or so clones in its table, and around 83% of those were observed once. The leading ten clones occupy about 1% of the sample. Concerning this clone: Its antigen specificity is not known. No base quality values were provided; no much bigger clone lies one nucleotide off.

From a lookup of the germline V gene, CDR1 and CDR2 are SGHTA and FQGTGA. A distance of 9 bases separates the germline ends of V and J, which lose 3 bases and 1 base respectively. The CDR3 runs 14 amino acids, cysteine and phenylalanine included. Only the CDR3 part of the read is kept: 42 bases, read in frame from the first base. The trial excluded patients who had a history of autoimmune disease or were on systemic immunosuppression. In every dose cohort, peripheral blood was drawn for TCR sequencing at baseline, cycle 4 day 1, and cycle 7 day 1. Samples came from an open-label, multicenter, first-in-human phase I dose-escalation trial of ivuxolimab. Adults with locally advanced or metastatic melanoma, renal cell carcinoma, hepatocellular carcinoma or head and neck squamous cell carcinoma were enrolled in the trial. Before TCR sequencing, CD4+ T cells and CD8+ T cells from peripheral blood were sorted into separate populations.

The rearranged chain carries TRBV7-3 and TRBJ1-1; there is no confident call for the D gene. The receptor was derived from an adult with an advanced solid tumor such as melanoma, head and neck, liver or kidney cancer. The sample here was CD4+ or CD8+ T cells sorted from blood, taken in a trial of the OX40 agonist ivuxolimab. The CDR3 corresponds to CASSLEWGNTEAFF. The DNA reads TGTGCCAGCAGCTTGGAGTGGGGGAACACTGAAGCTTTCTTT.